Below are 29 T cell receptor beta chains sequenced from a single sample in a study of cytomegalovirus exposure and HLA in healthy donors. Primers included in the PCR were 60 Vbeta and 13 Jbeta primers. The repertoire was sequenced with immunoSEQ multiplex PCR; TCRdb's copy has only in-frame clones and lacks some. The sample has around 140,000 clones, about 80% seen once. The specimen sequenced was PBMCs. Receptors originate from a woman aged 60-70 years in good health and CMV-seropositive.

Concerning this clone itself: Other DNA sequences within the sample encode an identical CDR3. This chain links TRBV19 with TRBJ2-6, with unresolved D. Germline loops: CDR1 LNHDA, CDR2 SQIVND (reference sequence). Between the trimmed V and J ends, which lost 6 bases and 1 base, there was a span of 10 bases. The CDR3 contains 15 residues. CDR3 DNA: TGTGCCAGTAGCATTGCTACTTCTGGGGCCAACGTCCTGACTTTC. Protein product: CASSIATSGANVLTF.

The rearrangement uses TRBV28 and TRBJ2-5, with a tentative D call TRBD2 (5 bases). V was cut by 6 bases and J by 11 bases, with 25 bases left in between. Germline values: CDR1 MDHEN, CDR2 SYDVKM. This CDR3 is built from 15 residues. In nucleotides, the CDR3 is TGTGCCAGCAGCCTTTGGACCGAGGGAAGTAGAGAGCAGTACTTC. This codes for CASSLWTEGSREQYF.

The count of this clone is one. V usage is TRBV6-5 and J usage is TRBJ2-6; 7 bases map to TRBD2. Losses at the gene ends were 5 bases for V and 1 base for J; bases not matched to a gene: 2. CDR3 length: 15 amino acids. Looked up from germline, CDR1 is MNHEY and CDR2 is SVGAGI. The CDR3 reads CASSPGGSGANVLTF. CDR3 coding DNA: TGTGCCAGCAGTCCGGGGGGATCTGGGGCCAACGTCCTGACTTTC.

This clone was detected only once. V and J are TRBV6-5 and TRBJ2-2; 9 bases are shared with TRBD1. CDR3 length: 14 residues. The V gene end was trimmed by 5 bases and the J gene end by 7 bases; junction bases not matched to a gene: 5. Germline V gene lookup returns CDR1 MNHEY and CDR2 SVGAGI. CDR3 DNA sequence: TGTGCCAGCAGTCCACAGGGGGCTGGCGGGGAGCTGTTTTTT. This gives the protein CASSPQGAGGELFF.

The rearrangement uses TRBV30 and TRBJ2-7, with D perhaps matching TRBD2 (6 bases). V was clipped by 3 bases and J by 2 bases, with 17 bases between them. Per germline, CDR1 GTSNPN and CDR2 SVGIG (reference sequence). This CDR3 spans 15 amino acids. The CDR3 reads CAWRPLGAGPYEQYF. The CDR3 DNA sequence: TGTGCCTGGAGGCCCCTGGGTGCGGGGCCCTACGAGCAGTACTTC.

The CDR3 bases are TGTGCCAGCAGCAGAACCGGGACATTCAATGAGCAGTTCTTC. The encoded protein is CASSRTGTFNEQFF. The chain recombines TRBV28 with TRBJ2-1, with a tentative D call TRBD1 (6 bases). CDR1 and CDR2 (germline): MDHEN, SYDVKM. CDR3 length: 14 residues. V was cut by 6 bases and J by 6 bases, with 15 bases left in between.

Note on this clone: Distinct nucleotide sequences in the sample also encode this CDR3. This chain joins TRBV9 and TRBJ2-7; 9 bases fit TRBD2. There are 15 residues in the CDR3. CDR1 is SGDLS and CDR2 is YYNGEE in the germline V gene. J was trimmed by 2 bases and V by 0 bases; bases with no gene match: 3. The CDR3 protein is CASSVAAGGPYEQYF. Here the CDR3 DNA reads TGTGCCAGCAGCGTAGCAGCGGGAGGTCCCTACGAGCAGTACTTC.

The V gene is TRBV6-5, the J gene TRBJ2-7; no reliable D call. The CDR3 runs 11 residues. Looked up from germline, CDR1 is MNHEY and CDR2 is SVGAGI. V was shortened by 2 bases and J by 4 bases, with 3 bases between the two germline ends. The CDR3 DNA reads TGTGCCAGCAGTTACGAGTACGAGCAGTACTTC. Its translation is CASSYEYEQYF.

This CDR3 reads CATSRVGGKETQYF. Here the CDR3 DNA reads TGTGCCACCAGCAGAGTCGGGGGGAAAGAGACCCAGTACTTC. V is TRBV15 and J is TRBJ2-5; 7 positions agree with TRBD2. From germline, CDR1 is LNHNV and CDR2 YYDKDF (reference sequence). CDR3 size: 14 residues. Germline trimming cut 1 base from V and 3 bases from J; bases unmatched to any gene: 2.

V usage is TRBV6-1 and J usage is TRBJ2-6; D may be TRBD2 (6 bases). The germline CDR1 and CDR2 sequences are MNHNS and SASEGT. Trimming took off 2 bases at V and 0 bases at J, with 17 bases between the two ends. The CDR3 spans 19 residues. CDR3 DNA: TGTGCCAGCAGTGAACGGGGAGGTTCGCAGCGCTCTGGGGCCAACGTCCTGACTTTC. This encodes CASSERGGSQRSGANVLTF.

The DNA for the CDR3 is TGTGCCAGCAGCCAAGAAGTCAGACAGGGGGCGGGTGAGCAGTTCTTC. Residues: CASSQEVRQGAGEQFF. The chain couples TRBV14 to TRBJ2-1; 10 bases are a match to TRBD1. V dropped 0 bases and J dropped 9; count of bases not matched to a gene: 8. CDR3 length: 16 residues. Germline V gene sequence: CDR1 SGHDN, CDR2 FVKESK.

The gene calls are TRBV11-2 and TRBJ2-1; 7 bases are a match to TRBD2. Germline V gene data show CDR1 as SGHAT and CDR2 as FQNNGV. The CDR3 is 17 residues long. V shed 0 bases, J shed 3 bases, and the junction held 8 bases outside the gene matches. The CDR3: CASSLDPAGVLYNEQFF. The CDR3 bases are TGTGCCAGCAGCTTAGATCCTGCGGGAGTGCTCTACAATGAGCAGTTCTTC. Variable domain in full (rest from reference TRBV11-2 and TRBJ2-1): EAGVAQSPRYKIIEKRQSVAFWCNPISGHATLYWYQQILGQGPKLLIQFQNNGVVDDSQLPKDRFSAERLKGVDSTLKIQPAKLEDSAVYLCASSLDPAGVLYNEQFFGPGTRLTVL.

This clone was detected only once. This rearrangement joins TRBV7-9 to TRBJ1-6; D possibly corresponds to TRBD1 (5 bases). This CDR3 contains 18 residues. V was pared by 1 base and J by 0 bases, with 13 bases between. Germline CDR1 SEHNR, CDR2 FQNEAQ (reference sequence). The CDR3 is CASSLGQGASSYNSPLHF. The CDR3, as DNA: TGTGCCAGCAGCTTAGGCCAGGGTGCCAGCTCCTATAATTCACCCCTCCACTTT.

The chain carries TRBV14 and TRBJ2-3; TRBD2 agrees at 8 bases. Germline values: CDR1 SGHDN, CDR2 FVKESK. V dropped 4 bases and J dropped 2; count of bases not matched to a gene: 5. The CDR3 is 15 residues long. The CDR3 region has the DNA TGTGCCAGCAGCCCACCGGGACTAGACACAGATACGCAGTATTTT. Encoded protein: CASSPPGLDTDTQYF.

This clone showed up many times. The chain employs TRBV13 and TRBJ2-2; TRBD1 matches 9 bases. Germline lookup yields CDR1 PRHDT and CDR2 FYEKMQ (reference sequence). V shed 5 bases and J 7 bases; nucleotides not matched to a gene: 2. The CDR3 spans 13 residues. The CDR3 DNA reads as TGTGCCAGCAGCACAGGGGGCGGCGGGGAGCTGTTTTTT. Residues: CASSTGGGGELFF.

The chain joins TRBV20-1 to TRBJ1-4; D ambiguous. CDR3 length: 11 amino acids. V lost 3 bases to trimming and J lost 7 bases, with 6 bases between them. The germline gives CDR1 DFQATT, CDR2 SNEGSKA (reference sequence). CDR3 region: CSASTAEKLFF. CDR3 nucleotide sequence: TGCAGTGCTAGCACAGCTGAAAAACTGTTTTTT.

This chain links TRBV19 with TRBJ2-3, with 8 bases aligning to TRBD2. The J segment lost 9 bases and the V segment lost 5 bases, leaving 10 bases of the junction unmatched. Germline CDR1 is LNHDA and CDR2 is SQIVND (reference sequence). CDR3 length: 14 amino acids. This CDR3 is CASSPPGGFETQYF. CDR3 bases: TGTGCCAGTAGTCCGCCGGGGGGGTTTGAGACGCAGTATTTT.

This rearrangement joins TRBV19 to TRBJ2-7, with a possible D match to TRBD1 (5 bases). V shed 2 bases and J shed 3 bases, with 14 bases lying between them. Germline V lookup: CDR1 LNHDA, CDR2 SQIVND (reference sequence). CDR3 length: 15 amino acids. The CDR3 region has the DNA TGTGCCAGTAGTATATCGTGGGGCGAGTACTACGAGCAGTACTTC. Protein sequence: CASSISWGEYYEQYF. Supplemented by reference TRBV19 and TRBJ2-7, the full variable domain reads DGGITQSPKYLFRKEGQNVTLSCEQNLNHDAMYWYRQDPGQGLRLIYYSQIVNDFQKGDIAEGYSVSREKKESFPLTVTSAQKNPTAFYLCASSISWGEYYEQYFGPGTRLTVT.

This chain uses TRBV6-1 with TRBJ1-2, with 9 positions matching TRBD1. The CDR3 extends over 13 amino acids. J lost 9 bases, V lost 6 bases, and 8 bases had no gene match. The germline V gene has CDR1 MNHNS and CDR2 SASEGT. The chain's CDR3 is CASRAGQGMSYTF. The CDR3 nucleotides read TGTGCCAGCAGGGCGGGACAGGGAATGAGCTACACCTTC.

This chain connects TRBV28 to TRBJ1-2; 8 bases are shared with TRBD1. V shed 8 bases, J shed 4 bases, and the junction held 6 bases outside the gene matches. CDR3 length equals 13 residues. The germline V gene has CDR1 MDHEN and CDR2 SYDVKM. CDR3 region: CASVSGGSYGYTF. The CDR3 region has the DNA TGTGCCAGCGTGTCAGGGGGCTCCTATGGCTACACCTTC.

The V gene is TRBV28, the J gene TRBJ1-5; 7 nucleotides agree with TRBD1. V gave up 3 bases and J gave up 1 base; unmatched junction bases: 6. The CDR3 covers 16 residues. In germline, CDR1 is MDHEN, CDR2 SYDVKM. The chain's CDR3 is CASSFSSGQSNQPQHF. The CDR3 bases are TGTGCCAGCAGTTTCAGCTCGGGACAGAGCAATCAGCCCCAGCATTTT.

V and J are TRBV19 and TRBJ2-5; 7 positions match TRBD2. Germline V lookup: CDR1 LNHDA, CDR2 SQIVND (reference sequence). CDR3 length: 13 residues. Trimming took 10 bases from V and 4 from J; bases not matched to a gene: 9. CDR3 region: CATTGGGGETQYF. CDR3 sequence (DNA): TGTGCCACAACGGGGGGTGGCGGAGAGACCCAGTACTTC. Supplemented by reference TRBV19 and TRBJ2-5, the full variable domain reads DGGITQSPKYLFRKEGQNVTLSCEQNLNHDAMYWYRQDPGQGLRLIYYSQIVNDFQKGDIAEGYSVSREKKESFPLTVTSAQKNPTAFYLCATTGGGGETQYFGPGTRLLVL.

The chain employs TRBV4-3 and TRBJ1-2; 7 bases are a match to TRBD1. After removal of 4 bases from V and 3 bases from J, the junction contained 5 bases not matched to a gene. The CDR3 loop spans 14 amino acids. The germline V gene has CDR1 LGHNA and CDR2 YSLEER. The CDR3 reads CASSPEGGDYGYTF. CDR3 coding DNA: TGCGCCAGCAGCCCGGAAGGGGGCGACTATGGCTACACCTTC.

The chain has TRBV7-2 and TRBJ2-1; 7 nucleotides line up with TRBD2. The CDR3 contains 14 residues. With V trimmed by 7 bases and J by 3 bases, 6 bases remained unmatched. The germline CDR1 and CDR2 sequences are SGHTA and FQGNSA. The chain's CDR3 is CASMAGAYYNEQFF. The CDR3 nucleotides read TGTGCCAGCATGGCGGGAGCCTACTACAATGAGCAGTTCTTC.

The chain joins TRBV28 to TRBJ2-2; 7 bases match TRBD2. V lost 7 bases and J lost 1; bases outside the gene matches: 3. The germline V gene encodes CDR1 MDHEN and CDR2 SYDVKM. The CDR3 totals 14 residues. The CDR3 sequence: CASKRGGNTGELFF. The CDR3 nucleotides are TGTGCCAGCAAGCGCGGGGGGAACACCGGGGAGCTGTTTTTT.

The chain recombines TRBV29-1 with TRBJ2-6; no definite D call. The germline V and J ends were trimmed by 6 bases and 0 bases, with 9 bases remaining between them. The CDR3 sequence is 14 residues long. Germline CDR1 SQVTM, CDR2 ANQGSEA. CDR3 bases: TGCAGCGTAACTTTTAGCTCTGGGGCCAACGTCCTGACTTTC. Its translation is CSVTFSSGANVLTF.

This rearrangement joins TRBV7-2 to TRBJ2-7; possible D gene TRBD2, 6 bases. CDR1 is SGHTA, CDR2 FQGNSA, per germline. V was pared by 5 bases and J by 2 bases, with 19 bases between. This CDR3 comprises 16 residues. CDR3 nucleotide sequence: TGTGCCAGCAGCCCGAGGAAGGGCGGGACGACCTACGAGCAGTACTTC. It codes for CASSPRKGGTTYEQYF.

The chain employs TRBV5-6 and TRBJ1-5, with 9 bases that match TRBD1. Trimming cost V 3 bases and J 4 bases; bases outside gene matches: 14. Germline assignment: CDR1 SGHDT and CDR2 YYEEEE. CDR3 length: 18 residues. The CDR3 protein is CASSCPIRDRAGNQPQHF. CDR3 DNA: TGTGCCAGCAGCTGCCCCATCCGGGACAGGGCTGGGAATCAGCCCCAGCATTTT.

The CDR3 DNA sequence: TGTGCCAGCAGACTAGCGGGAGGAGGCATACCGCAGTATTTT. It encodes CASRLAGGGIPQYF. The chain carries TRBV27 and TRBJ2-3; 12 bases are a match to TRBD2. There are 14 residues in the CDR3. Germline V CDR1 and CDR2: MNHEY, SMNVEV (reference sequence). V lost 6 bases, J lost 10 bases, and 8 bases stayed unmatched.